The TCR beta chain under discussion was sequenced for a study of radiation and T cells in renal cell carcinoma. Germline CDR1 and CDR2: MGHDK and SYGVNS. The CDR3 has 15 amino acids. V shed 1 base, J shed 9 bases, and the junction held 4 bases outside the gene matches. Profiled with immunoSEQ multiplex PCR; TCRdb holds only in-frame clones, not every one. The sample has 120,000 to 150,000 clones, around four fifths seen once. Time point noted: baseline pretreatment blood. As for treatment: 15 Gy SBRT to primary tumor, nephrectomy 4 weeks later. The chain has TRBV25-1 and TRBJ2-2; 11 bases are shared with TRBD2. This specimen consisted of blood, obtained from a patient whose treatment included radiotherapy and nephrectomy. The receptor's source is a woman between 50 and 59 years old with renal cell carcinoma. The CDR3 spells CASSELLAGGRELFF. The CDR3 nucleotides are TGTGCCAGCAGTGAATTGCTAGCGGGGGGCCGGGAGCTGTTTTTT.